One sample yielded the 8 T cell receptor beta chains listed below, sequenced in a study of shared clonotypes between healthy human individuals. This table comes from immunoSEQ multiplex PCR, and its TCRdb copy is limited to in-frame clones, with some not included. The table lists about 2 million clones, 95% of them singletons. The sequencing input was naive CD4+ T cells sorted from blood. The subset: CD45RA+ positively selected. These receptors were obtained from a young man in good health.

The chain employs TRBV15 and TRBJ2-1; maybe TRBD2 (6 bases). This CDR3 has 15 residues. Per germline, CDR1 LNHNV and CDR2 YYDKDF (reference sequence). V dropped 0 bases and J dropped 5 bases, with 11 bases sitting between them. CDR3: CATSRDLAGNNEQFF. CDR3 coding DNA: TGTGCCACCAGCAGAGATCTGGCGGGAAACAATGAGCAGTTCTTC.

The chain employs TRBV10-2 and TRBJ1-2, with 9 bases matching TRBD1. CDR1 WSHSY and CDR2 SAAADI come from the germline V gene. The length of the CDR3 is 12 residues. The junction had 5 bases not matched to a gene; V was cut back by 9 bases and J by 6 bases. The CDR3 sequence is CASLGQGDGYTF. CDR3 DNA sequence: TGCGCCAGTTTGGGACAGGGAGATGGCTACACCTTC.

The chain combines TRBV6-1 with TRBJ2-5, with 7 positions matching TRBD2. Trimming at V came to 8 bases and at J to 0 bases, leaving 6 bases not matched to a gene. Germline assignment: CDR1 MNHNS and CDR2 SASEGT. The CDR3 sequence is 14 residues long. CDR3 protein: CASGRGWYQETQYF. The DNA of the CDR3 is TGTGCCAGCGGGCGGGGGTGGTACCAAGAGACCCAGTACTTC.

The gene calls are TRBV5-1 and TRBJ1-2, with 7 bases matching TRBD1. Germline V gene sequence: CDR1 SGHRS, CDR2 YFSETQ. The CDR3 is 14 residues long. V trimming: 0 bases; J trimming: 5 bases; junction bases outside the gene matches: 4. The CDR3, as DNA: TGCGCCAGCAGCTTGGAGGGGGCGAGGTATGGCTACACCTTC. Its translation: CASSLEGARYGYTF.

The J gene is TRBJ2-2, the V gene TRBV6-5, with D perhaps TRBD1 or TRBD2 (5 bases each). This CDR3 contains 14 residues. Germline V CDR1 and CDR2: MNHEY, SVGAGI. V lost 8 bases and J lost 0, with 10 bases in between. CDR3: CASGRDPNTGELFF. CDR3 DNA sequence: TGTGCCAGCGGCCGGGACCCGAACACCGGGGAGCTGTTTTTT.

The V call is TRBV7-9, the J call TRBJ2-4; 7 bases map to TRBD1. Germline CDR1 is SEHNR and CDR2 is FQNEAQ (reference sequence). The CDR3 is 16 amino acids. Trimming at V came to 5 bases and at J to 1 base, leaving 8 bases not matched to a gene. This chain's CDR3 is CASSDRQGSAKNIQYF. The DNA for the CDR3 is TGTGCCAGCAGCGACCGACAGGGATCCGCCAAAAACATTCAGTACTTC.

This rearrangement joins TRBV7-2 to TRBJ2-7; perhaps TRBD1 as D (5 bases). The CDR3 is 12 amino acids. V was clipped by 5 bases and J by 5 bases, with 10 bases between them. The V gene's germline CDR1 is SGHTA and CDR2 FQGNSA. The CDR3 bases are TGTGCCAGCAGCCTGCAGACAGACGAGCAGTACTTC. It specifies CASSLQTDEQYF.

This sequence joins TRBV6-6 and TRBJ1-4; TRBD1 agrees at 7 bases. The V and J ends lost 6 bases and 8 bases, in that order; junction bases with no gene match: 6. Per germline, CDR1 MNHNY and CDR2 SVGAGI (reference sequence). This CDR3 spans 13 amino acids. The chain's CDR3 is CASRTGDSEKLFF. The CDR3 DNA follows: TGTGCCAGCAGAACAGGGGATTCGGAAAAACTGTTTTTT.